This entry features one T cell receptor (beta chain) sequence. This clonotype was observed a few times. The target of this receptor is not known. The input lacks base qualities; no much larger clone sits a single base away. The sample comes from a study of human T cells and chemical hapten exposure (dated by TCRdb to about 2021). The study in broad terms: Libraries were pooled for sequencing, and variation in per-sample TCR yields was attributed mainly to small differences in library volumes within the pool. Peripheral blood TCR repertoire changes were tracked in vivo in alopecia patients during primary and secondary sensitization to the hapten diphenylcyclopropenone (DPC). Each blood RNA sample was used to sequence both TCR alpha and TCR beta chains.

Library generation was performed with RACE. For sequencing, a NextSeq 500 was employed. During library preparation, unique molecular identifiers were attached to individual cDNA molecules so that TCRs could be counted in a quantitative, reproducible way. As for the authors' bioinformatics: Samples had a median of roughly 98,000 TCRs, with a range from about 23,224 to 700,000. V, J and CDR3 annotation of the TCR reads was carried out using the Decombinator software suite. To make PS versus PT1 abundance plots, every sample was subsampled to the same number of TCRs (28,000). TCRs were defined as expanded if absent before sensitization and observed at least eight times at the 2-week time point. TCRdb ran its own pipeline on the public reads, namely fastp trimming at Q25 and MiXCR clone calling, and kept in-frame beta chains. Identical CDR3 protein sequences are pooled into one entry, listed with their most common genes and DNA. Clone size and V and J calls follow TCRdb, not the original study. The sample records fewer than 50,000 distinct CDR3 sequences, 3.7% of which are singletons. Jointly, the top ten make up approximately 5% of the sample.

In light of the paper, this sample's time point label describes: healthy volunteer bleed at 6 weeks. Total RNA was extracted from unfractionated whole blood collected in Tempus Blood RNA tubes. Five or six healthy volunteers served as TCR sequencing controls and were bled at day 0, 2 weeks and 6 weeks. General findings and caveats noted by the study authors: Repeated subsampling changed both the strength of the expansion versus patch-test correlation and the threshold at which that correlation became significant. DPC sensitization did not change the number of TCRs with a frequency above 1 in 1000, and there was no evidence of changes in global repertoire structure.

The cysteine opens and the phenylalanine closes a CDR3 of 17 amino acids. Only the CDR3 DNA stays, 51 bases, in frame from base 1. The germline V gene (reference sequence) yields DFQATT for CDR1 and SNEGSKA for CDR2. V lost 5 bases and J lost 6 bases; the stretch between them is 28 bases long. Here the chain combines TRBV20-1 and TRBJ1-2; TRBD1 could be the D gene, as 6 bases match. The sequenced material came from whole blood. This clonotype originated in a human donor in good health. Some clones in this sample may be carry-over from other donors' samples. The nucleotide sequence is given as TGCAGTGCTGCCATTCCCCTACAGGGCGTGGAATTGAATGGCTACACCTTC. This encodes CSAAIPLQGVELNGYTF.